This T cell receptor beta chain was obtained from a study of metastatic and nonmetastatic thyroid tumors (dated by TCRdb to about 2020). Notes on the research overall: For patients with malignant and with benign thyroid disease, the researchers compared repertoires between peripheral blood samples and tumor or nodule tissue samples.

Overall results and qualifications from the work: In both blood and tumor samples, malignant tumors were reported to have significantly higher TCR beta diversity than benign nodules.

The germline V gene provides CDR1 SQVTM and CDR2 ANQGSEA. The V end loses 3 bases and the J end loses 0 bases, and a stretch of 12 bases separates them. There are 15 amino acids in the CDR3, from cysteine to phenylalanine inclusive. Solely the CDR3 DNA is kept, with 45 bases framed from the first base. No treatment had been received by any patient before thyroid surgery. The study retrospectively analysed patient clinical samples collected from about 2012 to 2018 using T-cell receptor beta sequencing. The protocol used for the library was PCR. Sequenced using an Illumina HiSeq 4000. High-throughput sequencing was used to profile the TCR beta-chain CDR3 region of every patient. Processing in the source paper ran as follows. CDR3 differences across clinicopathological groups were used to build a classifier for discriminating distant-metastatic papillary thyroid cancer patients. Repertoire diversity was assessed with the Shannon index, and tumor-blood repertoire similarity with the Morisita-Horn index. TCRdb reanalyzed the raw reads on its own, using fastp at Q25 for trimming and MiXCR for clone calling, and kept in-frame beta chains. In this record, the V and J calls reflect TCRdb's handling and not the investigators' own analysis. This sample holds over 20,000 clones; approximately 30% were observed only once. Of the sample, approximately 15% is held by the ten largest clones.

This clone was seen only a few times. Its specific antigen is unknown. Given a much more abundant clone one base away, this may be a read error. Other nucleotide sequences from this sample produce the same CDR3. This sequence was found in a male donor with papillary thyroid cancer or a benign thyroid nodule (not recorded which). Some clones in this sample may be carry-over from other donors' samples. The rearranged chain carries TRBV29-1 and TRBJ2-1; TRBD2 is a possible D gene, resting on 6 matching bases. Sample: tumor tissue. CDR3 sequence: CSVERAGGSYNEQFF. The DNA sequence follows: TGCAGCGTTGAGAGAGCGGGTGGCTCCTACAATGAGCAGTTCTTC.